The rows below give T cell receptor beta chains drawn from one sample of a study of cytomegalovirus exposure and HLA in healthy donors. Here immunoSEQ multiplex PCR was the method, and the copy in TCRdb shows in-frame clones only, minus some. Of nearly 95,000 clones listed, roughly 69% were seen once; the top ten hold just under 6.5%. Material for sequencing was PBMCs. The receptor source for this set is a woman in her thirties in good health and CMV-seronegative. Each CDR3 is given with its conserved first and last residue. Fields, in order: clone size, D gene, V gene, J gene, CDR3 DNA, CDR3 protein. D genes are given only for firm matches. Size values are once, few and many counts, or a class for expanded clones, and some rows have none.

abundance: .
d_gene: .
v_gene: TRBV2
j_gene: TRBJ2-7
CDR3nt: TGTGCCACCAGTAGACTGTCGGGCGAGCAGTACTTC
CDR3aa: CATSRLSGEQYF

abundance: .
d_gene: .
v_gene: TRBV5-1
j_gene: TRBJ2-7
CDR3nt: TGCGCCAGCAGCTTAATGGGGGCCGAGCAGTACTTC
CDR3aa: CASSLMGAEQYF

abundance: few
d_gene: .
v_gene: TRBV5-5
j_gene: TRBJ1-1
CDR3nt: TGTGCCAGCAGCCACCAAGGGACACTGAGTACCACTGAAGCTTTCTTT
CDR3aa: CASSHQGTLSTTEAFF

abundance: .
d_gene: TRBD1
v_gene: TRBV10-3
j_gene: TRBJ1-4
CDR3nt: TGTGCCATCAGCGGAGGGGGCGCAGGGGAAAAACTGTTTTTT
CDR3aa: CAISGGGAGEKLFF

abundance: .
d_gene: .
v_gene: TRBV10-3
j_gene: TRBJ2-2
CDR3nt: TGTGCCATACCCGGGACAACGAACACCGGGGAGCTGTTTTTT
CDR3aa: CAIPGTTNTGELFF

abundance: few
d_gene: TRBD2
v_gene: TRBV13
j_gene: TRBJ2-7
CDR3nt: TGTGCCAGCAGCATAAGCGGGACTAGCTCCTACGAGCAGTACTTC
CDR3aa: CASSISGTSSYEQYF

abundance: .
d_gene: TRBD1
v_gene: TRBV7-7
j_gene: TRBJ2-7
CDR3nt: TGTGCCAGCAGCAAAGGGACAGTCAACGAGCAGTACTTC
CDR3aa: CASSKGTVNEQYF

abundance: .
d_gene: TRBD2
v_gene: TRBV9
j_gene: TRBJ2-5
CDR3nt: TGTGCCAGCAGCGTAGGTTGGTTAGCGGGATACCAAGAGACCCAGTACTTC
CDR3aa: CASSVGWLAGYQETQYF

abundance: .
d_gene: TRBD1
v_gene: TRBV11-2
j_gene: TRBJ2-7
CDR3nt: TGTGCCAGCAGCTTAGTGGGCGGGACAGGGCCGGGGGAGCAGTACTTC
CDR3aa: CASSLVGGTGPGEQYF

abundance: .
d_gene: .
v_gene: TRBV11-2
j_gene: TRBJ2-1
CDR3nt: TGTGCCAGCAGCCAGGGGACCTTCAATGAGCAGTTCTTC
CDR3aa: CASSQGTFNEQFF

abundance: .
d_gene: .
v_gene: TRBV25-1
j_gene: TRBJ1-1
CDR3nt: TGTGCCAGCAGCCATCTCTCCGGGTTGGTGGCTTTCTTT
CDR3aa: CASSHLSGLVAFF

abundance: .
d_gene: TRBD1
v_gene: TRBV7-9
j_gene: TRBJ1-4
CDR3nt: TGTGCCAGCAGCCCGGGACAGTCGGCAACTAATGAAAAACTGTTTTTT
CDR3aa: CASSPGQSATNEKLFF

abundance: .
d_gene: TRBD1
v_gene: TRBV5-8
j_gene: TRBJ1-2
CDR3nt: TGTGCCAGCAGCTACCTAACAGGGGCTTATGGCTACACCTTC
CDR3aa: CASSYLTGAYGYTF

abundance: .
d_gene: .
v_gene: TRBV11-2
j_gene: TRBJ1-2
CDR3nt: TGTGCCAGCAGCTTATCATACTACCATGGCTACACCTTC
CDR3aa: CASSLSYYHGYTF

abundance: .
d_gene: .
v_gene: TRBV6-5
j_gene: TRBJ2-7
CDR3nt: TGTGCCAGCAGGCTCAAAGGACACCTTTCCTACGAGCAGTACTTC
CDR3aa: CASRLKGHLSYEQYF

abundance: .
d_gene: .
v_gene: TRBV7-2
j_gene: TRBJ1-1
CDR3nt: TGTGCCAGCAGCTTAGGGGCTAACAGGAACACTGAAGCTTTCTTT
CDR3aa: CASSLGANRNTEAFF

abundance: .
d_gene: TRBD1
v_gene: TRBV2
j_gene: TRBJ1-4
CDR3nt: TGTGCCAGCAGTGAAAATCTAGGGGGCCCTCGCGAAAAACTGTTTTTT
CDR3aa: CASSENLGGPREKLFF

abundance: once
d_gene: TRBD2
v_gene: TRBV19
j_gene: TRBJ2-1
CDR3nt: TGTGCCAGTAGTATAGAAGGCCCTCAGAGCAGCGGGGGCTACAATGAGCAGTTCTTC
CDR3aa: CASSIEGPQSSGGYNEQFF

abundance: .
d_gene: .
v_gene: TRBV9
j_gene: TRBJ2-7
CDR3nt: TGTGCCAGCAGCGTAGGGACAGTTAGCTCCTACGAGCAGTACTTC
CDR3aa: CASSVGTVSSYEQYF

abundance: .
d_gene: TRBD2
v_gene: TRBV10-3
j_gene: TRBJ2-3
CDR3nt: TGTGCCACGGCGCGACTAGCGGATGACACAGATACGCAGTATTTT
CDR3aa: CATARLADDTDTQYF

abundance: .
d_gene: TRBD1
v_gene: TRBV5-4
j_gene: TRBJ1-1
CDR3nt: TGTGCCAGCAGCTCTCTTTCCACAGGGGGCACTGAAGCTTTCTTT
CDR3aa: CASSSLSTGGTEAFF

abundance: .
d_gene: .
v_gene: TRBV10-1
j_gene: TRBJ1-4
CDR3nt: TGCGCCAGCAGTGAGTCCAGGCATCCTAATGAAAAACTGTTTTTT
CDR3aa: CASSESRHPNEKLFF

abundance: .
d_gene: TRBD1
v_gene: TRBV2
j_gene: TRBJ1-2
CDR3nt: TGTGCCAGCAGCGCCTACTCCGGGACAGGGTATGGCTACACCTTC
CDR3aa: CASSAYSGTGYGYTF

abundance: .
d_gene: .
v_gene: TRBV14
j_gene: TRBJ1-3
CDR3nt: TGTGCCAGCAGCCAAGTCCTAAACACCATATATTTT
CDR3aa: CASSQVLNTIYF

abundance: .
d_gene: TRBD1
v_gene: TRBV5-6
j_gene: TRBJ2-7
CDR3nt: TGTGCCAGCAGCCAGGACAGGGGAACCTACGAGCAGTACTTC
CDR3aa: CASSQDRGTYEQYF

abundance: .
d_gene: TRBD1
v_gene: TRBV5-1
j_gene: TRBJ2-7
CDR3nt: TGCGCCAGCAGCTTGGGACAGGGAATGTACTACGAGCAGTACTTC
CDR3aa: CASSLGQGMYYEQYF

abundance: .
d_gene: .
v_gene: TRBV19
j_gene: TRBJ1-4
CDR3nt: TGTGCCAGTAGTATAGGAACAGGCGCGGGAGAAAAACTGTTTTTT
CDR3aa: CASSIGTGAGEKLFF

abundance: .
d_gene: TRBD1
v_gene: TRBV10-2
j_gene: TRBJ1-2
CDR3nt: TGCGCCAGCGGGACAGGGGCGAACTATGGCTACACCTTC
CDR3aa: CASGTGANYGYTF

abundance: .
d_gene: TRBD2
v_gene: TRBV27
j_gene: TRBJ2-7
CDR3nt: TGTGCCAGCAGCTCAGCTAATGGACTAGCGGGAGGGGGCGAGCAGTACTTC
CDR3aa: CASSSANGLAGGGEQYF

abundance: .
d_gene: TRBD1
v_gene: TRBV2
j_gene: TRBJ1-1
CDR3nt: TGTGCCAGCAGTGAGACGACAGGGGGCAGGACTGAAGCTTTCTTT
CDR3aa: CASSETTGGRTEAFF

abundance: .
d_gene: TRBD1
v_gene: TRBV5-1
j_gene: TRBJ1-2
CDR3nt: TGCGCCAGCAGCACCTGGGACAGTAATAACTATGGCTACACCTTC
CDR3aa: CASSTWDSNNYGYTF

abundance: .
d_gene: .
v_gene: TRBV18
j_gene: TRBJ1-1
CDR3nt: TGTGCCACCACCGCGGGGGGGGGCACTGAAGCTTTCTTT
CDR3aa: CATTAGGGTEAFF

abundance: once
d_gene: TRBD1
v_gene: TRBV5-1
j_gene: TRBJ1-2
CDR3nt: TGCGCCAGCAGCCCGGGACAGGGGGACTATGGCTACACCTTC
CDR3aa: CASSPGQGDYGYTF

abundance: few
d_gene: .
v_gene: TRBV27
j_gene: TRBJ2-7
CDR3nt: TGTGCCAGCAGCTTTAAAACTAGAAGCTACGAGCAGTACTTC
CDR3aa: CASSFKTRSYEQYF

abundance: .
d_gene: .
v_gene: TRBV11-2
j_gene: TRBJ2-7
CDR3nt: TGTGCCAGCAGCCCTTATCGGGGGAGCTCCTACGAGCAGTACTTC
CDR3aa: CASSPYRGSSYEQYF

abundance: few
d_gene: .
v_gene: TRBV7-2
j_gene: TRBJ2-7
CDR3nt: TGTGCCAGCAGACTAATGGGGGGTCCCTCGGAATCAGGTTACGAGCAGTACTTC
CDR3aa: CASRLMGGPSESGYEQYF

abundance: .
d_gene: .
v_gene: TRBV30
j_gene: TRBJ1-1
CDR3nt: TGTGCCTGGGAGGGGGGGCGCACTGAAGCTTTCTTT
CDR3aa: CAWEGGRTEAFF

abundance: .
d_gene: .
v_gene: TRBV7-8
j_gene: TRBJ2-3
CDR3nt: TGTGCCAGCACCCCGGTGGGGGGATTCTCAGATACGCAGTATTTT
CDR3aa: CASTPVGGFSDTQYF

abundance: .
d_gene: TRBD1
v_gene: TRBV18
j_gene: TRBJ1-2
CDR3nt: TGTGCCAGCGCGGGACAGGGGGACGGTGGCTACACCTTC
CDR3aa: CASAGQGDGGYTF

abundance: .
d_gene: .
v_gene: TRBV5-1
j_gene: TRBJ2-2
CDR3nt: TGCGCCAGCAGCTTGGGTAGCGGCCCTGGAGGCGGGGAGCTGTTTTTT
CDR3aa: CASSLGSGPGGGELFF

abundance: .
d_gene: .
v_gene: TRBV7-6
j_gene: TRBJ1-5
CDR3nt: TGTGCCAGCAGCTCGGGCTCGGGGGGGAGTCAGCCCCAGCATTTT
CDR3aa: CASSSGSGGSQPQHF

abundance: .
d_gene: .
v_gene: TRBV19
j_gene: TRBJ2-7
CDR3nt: TGTGCCAGTACTCCTACACAGGCGGAGTTTTACGAGCAGTACTTC
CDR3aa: CASTPTQAEFYEQYF

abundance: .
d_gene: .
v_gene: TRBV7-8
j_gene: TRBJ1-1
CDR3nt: TGTGCCAGCAGCTTTATAACGGGACCAGGGGACACTGAAGCTTTCTTT
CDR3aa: CASSFITGPGDTEAFF

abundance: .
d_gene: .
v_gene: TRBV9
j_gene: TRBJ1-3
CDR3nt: TGTGCCAGCAGCGTATCAGGGCTGCCTGGAAACACCATATATTTT
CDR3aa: CASSVSGLPGNTIYF

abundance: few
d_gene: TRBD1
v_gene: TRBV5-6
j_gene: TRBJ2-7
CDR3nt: TGTGCCAGCTGGGGACGGGACAGGGGGTTTAGCGAGCAGTACTTC
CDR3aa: CASWGRDRGFSEQYF

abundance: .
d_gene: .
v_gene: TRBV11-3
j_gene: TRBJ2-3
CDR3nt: TGTGCCAGCAGCTTAGGTCGTACTCCTAGCACAGATACGCAGTATTTT
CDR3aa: CASSLGRTPSTDTQYF

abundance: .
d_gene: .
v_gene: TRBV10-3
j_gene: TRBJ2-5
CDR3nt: TGTGCCATCAGTGAACCAAAACAGTTAGCCCAGTACTTC
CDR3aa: CAISEPKQLAQYF

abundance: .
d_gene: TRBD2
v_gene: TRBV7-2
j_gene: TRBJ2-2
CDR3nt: TGTGCCAGCAGCTTCACGGGGGGGCCCGGGGAGCTGTTTTTT
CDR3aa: CASSFTGGPGELFF

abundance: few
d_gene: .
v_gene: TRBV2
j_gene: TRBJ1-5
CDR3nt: TGTGCCAGCAGTGTAGGCAGGGGAGCGCCCCAGCATTTT
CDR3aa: CASSVGRGAPQHF